Each of the 25 T cell receptor beta chains below was sequenced from the same sample in a study of cytomegalovirus exposure and HLA in healthy donors. It was with 60 Vbeta and 13 Jbeta primers that the PCR ran. TCRdb's table, derived via immunoSEQ multiplex PCR, lists solely in-frame clones and lacks some. The sample lists 95,000 to 100,000 clones; over 60% were seen once. Sequencing input: PBMCs. The receptors stem from a female donor in good health and CMV-seronegative.

This clone has only a few counts. The chain combines TRBV9 with TRBJ1-1, with D maybe TRBD1 (5 bases). V shed 1 base and J shed 3 bases, with 10 bases lying between them. This CDR3 has 14 amino acids. In germline, CDR1 is SGDLS, CDR2 YYNGEE. Here the CDR3 reads CASSVRGPDTEAFF. As DNA, the CDR3 is TGTGCCAGCAGCGTAAGGGGCCCCGACACTGAAGCTTTCTTT.

V and J are TRBV4-1 and TRBJ2-1, with 16 bases fitting TRBD2. Germline values: CDR1 MGHRA, CDR2 YSYEKL. The CDR3 has 20 amino acids. Trimming cost V 4 bases and J 0 bases; bases outside gene matches: 9. CDR3 protein: CASSPTSGTSGGASYNEQFF. DNA for the CDR3: TGCGCCAGCAGCCCAACTTCCGGGACTAGCGGGGGGGCCTCCTACAATGAGCAGTTCTTC.

The chain has TRBV28 and TRBJ1-5; 9 nucleotides line up with TRBD1. The CDR3 extends over 16 amino acids. From germline, CDR1 is MDHEN and CDR2 SYDVKM. Trimming cost V 8 bases and J 6 bases; bases outside gene matches: 14. Here the CDR3 DNA reads TGTGCCAGCGGCGCGGCGGGACAGGGAAGAAGTCAGCCCCAGCATTTT. Its translation is CASGAAGQGRSQPQHF.

J is TRBJ1-3 and V is TRBV6-1, with 7 bases matching TRBD1. Germline assignment: CDR1 MNHNS and CDR2 SASEGT. CDR3 length: 15 amino acids. The J segment lost 0 bases and the V segment lost 3 bases, leaving 2 bases of the junction unmatched. The CDR3 is CASSETGFSGNTIYF. The CDR3 nucleotides are TGTGCCAGCAGTGAGACAGGGTTCTCTGGAAACACCATATATTTT.

The chain uses TRBV27 and TRBJ2-3; 10 nucleotides agree with TRBD2. Germline V CDR1 and CDR2: MNHEY, SMNVEV (reference sequence). Trimming cost V 2 bases and J 2 bases; bases outside gene matches: 7. This CDR3 is built from 17 residues. The CDR3 DNA sequence: TGTGCCAGCAGTTTACCCTTAACTAGCGGGACCACAGATACGCAGTATTTT. This codes for CASSLPLTSGTTDTQYF.

There are a few counts of this clone. The rearrangement joins TRBV7-5 to TRBJ2-7; TRBD1, the table's D call, was not compared with the DNA. TRBV7-5 is marked as a pseudogene. This CDR3 region has 18 residues. The CDR3 is CASPPGTALPYNLYEQYF. In DNA form, the CDR3 reads TGTGCCTCCCCCCCGGGGACAGCCCTCCCATATAATCTCTACGAGCAGTACTTC.

The V and J genes are TRBV19 and TRBJ2-5, with D perhaps matching TRBD1 (6 bases). V lost 4 bases and J lost 5, with 11 bases in between. The CDR3 spans 13 residues. Per the germline V gene, CDR1 is LNHDA and CDR2 is SQIVND (reference sequence). As DNA, the CDR3 is TGTGCCAGTAGTAGACAGGTAGGGGAGACCCAGTACTTC. Residues: CASSRQVGETQYF.

The chain uses TRBV7-2 and TRBJ2-5; TRBD2 is a possible D gene (6 bases). The germline V gene has CDR1 SGHTA and CDR2 FQGNSA. This CDR3 has 15 amino acids. The V end was cut by 5 bases, the J end by 2 bases, with 15 bases between. The CDR3, as DNA: TGTGCCAGCAGCCCACGGACCAGCGGGCAAGAGACCCAGTACTTC. Its translation: CASSPRTSGQETQYF.

The table lists this clone with a few counts. This rearrangement joins TRBV7-2 to TRBJ2-3, with D unresolved. Deletions cut 5 bases from V and 4 bases from J, with 13 bases between. The CDR3 is 14 amino acids. The V gene's germline CDR1 is SGHTA and CDR2 FQGNSA. In nucleotides, the CDR3 is TGTGCCAGCAGCCCCCAGAAAAGTTCAGATACGCAGTATTTT. Amino acids: CASSPQKSSDTQYF.

The V call is TRBV7-8, the J call TRBJ2-1; 8 bases agree with TRBD2. Germline-derived CDR1 and CDR2 are SGHVS and FQNEAQ. The CDR3 has 16 amino acids. Trimming at V came to 1 base and at J to 9 bases, leaving 11 bases not matched to a gene. The CDR3 is CASSLGAGLVFTEQFF. DNA for the CDR3: TGTGCCAGCAGCTTAGGTGCGGGACTAGTTTTCACTGAGCAGTTCTTC.

The chain carries TRBV6-6 and TRBJ2-1, with 14 bases aligning to TRBD2. J was trimmed by 6 bases and V by 4 bases; bases with no gene match: 5. This CDR3 spans 16 amino acids. Germline V gene data show CDR1 as MNHNY and CDR2 as SVGAGI (reference sequence). The CDR3 nucleotides read TGTGCCAGCAGTTCGACTAGCGGGGGGGCAGTCAATGAGCAGTTCTTC. This sequence encodes CASSSTSGGAVNEQFF.

In this sample, this clone turned up once. This chain connects TRBV19 to TRBJ1-6; a possible D gene is TRBD1 (5 bases). V was pared by 3 bases and J by 8 bases, with 11 bases between. CDR1 is LNHDA, CDR2 SQIVND, per germline (reference sequence). The CDR3 spans 14 residues. The DNA for the CDR3 is TGTGCCAGTAGTATTGGCAGGGTGGATTCACCCCTCCACTTT. Residues: CASSIGRVDSPLHF.

This sequence joins TRBV7-9 and TRBJ2-1, with 9 positions matching TRBD1. The CDR3 is 15 residues long. V was pared by 6 bases and J by 7 bases, with 10 bases of the junction left unmatched. Per germline, CDR1 SEHNR and CDR2 FQNEAQ (reference sequence). CDR3 sequence reads: CASRYAGQGWNEQFF. The CDR3 DNA sequence: TGTGCCAGCAGGTATGCGGGACAGGGTTGGAATGAGCAGTTCTTC.

The genes are TRBV28 and TRBJ2-7; the D gene is possibly TRBD2 (7 bases). CDR1 and CDR2 (germline): MDHEN, SYDVKM. The CDR3 spans 16 residues. Trimming pared 5 bases from V and 6 bases from J, leaving 23 bases between. This chain's CDR3 is CASSEGTGGGPAEQYF. As DNA, the CDR3 is TGTGCCAGCAGTGAAGGGACTGGCGGGGGCCCCGCCGAGCAGTACTTC.

The chain links TRBV7-2 to TRBJ1-1, with D uncertain. CDR1 SGHTA and CDR2 FQGNSA come from the germline V gene. Trimming removed 3 bases from V and 0 bases from J, with 11 bases in between. This CDR3 comprises 15 residues. The CDR3 here is CASSFSPGLNTEAFF. The DNA of the CDR3 is TGTGCCAGCAGCTTCTCACCAGGATTGAACACTGAAGCTTTCTTT.

The genes are TRBV19 and TRBJ2-5; 7 bases line up with TRBD1. The V gene's germline CDR1 is LNHDA and CDR2 SQIVND (reference sequence). With 4 bases clipped from V and 5 bases from J, the junction kept 4 bases outside the gene matches. The CDR3 spans 13 residues. This CDR3 reads CASSTTGEETQYF. CDR3 sequence (DNA): TGTGCCAGTAGTACCACAGGGGAGGAGACCCAGTACTTC.

The chain employs TRBV7-3 and TRBJ1-6; D is perhaps TRBD1 (6 bases). CDR1 SGHTA and CDR2 FQGTGA come from the germline V gene. This CDR3 region has 14 residues. Between the trimmed V and J ends, which lost 3 bases and 5 bases, there was a span of 8 bases. CDR3 sequence reads: CASSLQGNNSPLHF. CDR3 nucleotide sequence: TGTGCCAGCAGCTTGCAGGGGAATAATTCACCCCTCCACTTT.

The chain recombines TRBV7-3 with TRBJ1-1; the match to TRBD1 covers 7 bases. The V gene's germline CDR1 is SGHTA and CDR2 FQGTGA. The CDR3 has 15 residues. V lost 1 base to trimming and J lost 1 base; unmatched junction nucleotides: 3. The CDR3 loop reads CASSLMAGGNTEAFF. The CDR3 coding sequence is TGTGCCAGCAGCTTAATGGCAGGGGGGAACACTGAAGCTTTCTTT.

This chain uses TRBV11-1 with TRBJ1-2; D is possibly TRBD1 (6 bases). CDR1 is SGHAT, CDR2 FQDESV, per germline (reference sequence). The CDR3 is 13 residues long. V was trimmed by 4 bases and J by 3 bases, leaving 9 bases between them. CDR3 protein: CASSSQGDYGYTF. The DNA for the CDR3 is TGTGCCAGCAGCTCACAGGGAGACTATGGCTACACCTTC. The entire variable domain, with the rest obtained from reference TRBV11-1 and TRBJ1-2, is as follows: EAEVAQSPRYKITEKSQAVAFWCDPISGHATLYWYRQILGQGPELLVQFQDESVVDDSQLPKDRFSAERLKGVDSTLKIQPAELGDSAMYLCASSSQGDYGYTFGSGTRLTVV.

The chain has TRBV27 and TRBJ2-1; 7 bases fit TRBD1. With V trimmed by 3 bases and J by 4 bases, 6 bases remained unmatched. CDR1 MNHEY and CDR2 SMNVEV come from the germline V gene (reference sequence). This CDR3 spans 15 amino acids. CDR3 DNA: TGTGCCAGCAGTTTTGGGGGACAGCCATACAATGAGCAGTTCTTC. Its translation: CASSFGGQPYNEQFF.

The CDR3 DNA is TGCGCCAGCAGCCTTGATCTGGGGGCGCGGACTGAAGCTTTCTTT. This translates into CASSLDLGARTEAFF. The rearrangement joins TRBV5-1 to TRBJ1-1; a weak D match, TRBD1 (6 bases). Germline CDR1 and CDR2: SGHRS and YFSETQ. The CDR3 runs to 15 residues. V lost 4 bases to trimming and J lost 5 bases, with 18 bases between them.

This clone was counted between two and nine times. The J gene is TRBJ1-2, the V gene TRBV6-5, with D tentatively TRBD1 (6 bases). CDR1 and CDR2 (germline): MNHEY, SVGAGI. The germline V and J ends were trimmed by 2 bases and 2 bases, with 12 bases remaining between them. There are 15 residues in the CDR3. CDR3 protein: CASSYPGQGNYGYTF. In DNA form, the CDR3 reads TGTGCCAGCAGTTACCCGGGACAAGGGAACTATGGCTACACCTTC.

The chain employs TRBV11-1 and TRBJ1-6, with 7 positions matching TRBD1. The germline V gene has CDR1 SGHAT and CDR2 FQDESV (reference sequence). The CDR3 runs 15 residues. After removal of 5 bases from V and 0 bases from J, the junction contained 1 base not matched to a gene. The CDR3 DNA reads TGTGCCAGCAGCCCAGGGGGCTCCTATAATTCACCCCTCCACTTT. This codes for CASSPGGSYNSPLHF. Variable domain in full (rest from reference TRBV11-1 and TRBJ1-6): EAEVAQSPRYKITEKSQAVAFWCDPISGHATLYWYRQILGQGPELLVQFQDESVVDDSQLPKDRFSAERLKGVDSTLKIQPAELGDSAMYLCASSPGGSYNSPLHFGNGTRLTVT.

This sequence joins TRBV9 and TRBJ1-6; the match to TRBD1 covers 7 bases. V lost 4 bases and J lost 3; bases outside the gene matches: 7. The CDR3 extends over 16 amino acids. The germline V gene has CDR1 SGDLS and CDR2 YYNGEE. The CDR3 DNA is TGTGCCAGCAGCACGCGGACAGGCGGCTATAATTCACCCCTCCACTTT. Its translation is CASSTRTGGYNSPLHF. Supplemented by reference TRBV9 and TRBJ1-6, the full variable domain reads DSGVTQTPKHLITATGQRVTLRCSPRSGDLSVYWYQQSLDQGLQFLIQYYNGEERAKGNILERFSAQQFPDLHSELNLSSLELGDSALYFCASSTRTGGYNSPLHFGNGTRLTVT.

The CDR3 reads CSVNGLSPADTQYF. The CDR3 nucleotides read TGCAGCGTTAATGGACTTTCCCCCGCAGATACGCAGTATTTT. The V call is TRBV29-1, the J call TRBJ2-3, with D possibly TRBD2 on 5 matching bases. Per germline, CDR1 SQVTM and CDR2 ANQGSEA. V was cut by 5 bases and J by 4 bases, with 16 bases left in between. This CDR3 has 14 amino acids.